What follows are 2 T cell receptor beta chains derived from one specimen sequenced in a study of OX40 agonist ivuxolimab in advanced cancers. Clones were sequenced by immunoSEQ multiplex PCR, and TCRdb holds only the in-frame ones, with some missing. This table holds about 69,000 clones, approximately 88% found once. The starting material was CD4+ or CD8+ T cells sorted from blood, obtained in a trial of the OX40 agonist ivuxolimab. These receptors came from an adult with an advanced solid tumor such as melanoma, head and neck, liver or kidney cancer.

The V call is TRBV7-3, the J call TRBJ2-7; D tentatively reads TRBD1 or TRBD2 (5 bases each). Per the germline V gene, CDR1 is SGHTA and CDR2 is FQGTGA. Trimming removed 2 bases from V and 2 bases from J, with 10 bases in between. The CDR3 consists of 14 residues. In DNA, the CDR3 is TGTGCCAGCAGCTTACGTCAGGGACCCTACGAGCAGTACTTC. Its translation: CASSLRQGPYEQYF. The entire variable domain, with the rest obtained from reference TRBV7-3 and TRBJ2-7, is as follows: GAGVSQTPSNKVTEKGKYVELRCDPISGHTALYWYRQSLGQGPEFLIYFQGTGAADDSGLPNDRFFAVRPEGSVSTLKIQRTERGDSAVYLCASSLRQGPYEQYFGPGTRLTVT.

This chain joins TRBV19 and TRBJ2-7; 8 bases are shared with TRBD1. After removal of 5 bases from V and 4 bases from J, the junction contained 7 bases not matched to a gene. The CDR3 consists of 14 residues. CDR1 is LNHDA, CDR2 SQIVND, per germline (reference sequence). CDR3 sequence: CASSVGQGLYEQYF. The CDR3 DNA is TGTGCCAGTAGTGTTGGACAGGGTCTGTACGAGCAGTACTTC.